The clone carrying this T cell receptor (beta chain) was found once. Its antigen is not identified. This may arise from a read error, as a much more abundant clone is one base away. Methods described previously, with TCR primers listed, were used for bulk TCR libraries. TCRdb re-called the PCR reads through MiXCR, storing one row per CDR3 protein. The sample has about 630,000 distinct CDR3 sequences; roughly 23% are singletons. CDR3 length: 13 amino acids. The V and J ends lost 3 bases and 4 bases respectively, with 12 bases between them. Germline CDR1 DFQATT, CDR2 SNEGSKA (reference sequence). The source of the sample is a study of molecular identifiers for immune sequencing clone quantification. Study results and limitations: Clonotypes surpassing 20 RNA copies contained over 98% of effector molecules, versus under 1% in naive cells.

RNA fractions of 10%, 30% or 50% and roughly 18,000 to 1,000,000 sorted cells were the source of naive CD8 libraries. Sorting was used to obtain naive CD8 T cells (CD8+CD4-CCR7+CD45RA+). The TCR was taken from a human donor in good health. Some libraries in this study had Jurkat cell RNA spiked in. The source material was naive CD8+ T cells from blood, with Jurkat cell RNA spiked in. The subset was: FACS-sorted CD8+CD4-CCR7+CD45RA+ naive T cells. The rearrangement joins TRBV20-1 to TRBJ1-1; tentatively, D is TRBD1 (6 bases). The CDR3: CSASADRTTEAFF. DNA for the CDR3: TGCAGTGCTAGTGCCGACAGGACCACTGAAGCTTTCTTT.